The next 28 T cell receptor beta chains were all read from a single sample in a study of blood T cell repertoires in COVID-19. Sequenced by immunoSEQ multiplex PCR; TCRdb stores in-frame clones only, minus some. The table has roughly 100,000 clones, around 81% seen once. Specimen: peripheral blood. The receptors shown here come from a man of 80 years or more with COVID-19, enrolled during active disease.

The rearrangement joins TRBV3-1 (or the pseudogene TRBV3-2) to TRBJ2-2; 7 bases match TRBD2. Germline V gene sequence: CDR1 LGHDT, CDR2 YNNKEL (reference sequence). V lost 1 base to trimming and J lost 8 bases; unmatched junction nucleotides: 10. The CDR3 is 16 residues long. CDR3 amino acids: CASSQAGIAGKGELFF. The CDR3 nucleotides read TGTGCCAGCAGCCAAGCTGGGATAGCGGGTAAAGGGGAGCTGTTTTTT.

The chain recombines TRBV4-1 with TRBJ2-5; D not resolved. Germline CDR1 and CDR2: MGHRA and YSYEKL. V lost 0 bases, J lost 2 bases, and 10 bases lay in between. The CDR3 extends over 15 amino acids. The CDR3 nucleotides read TGCGCCAGCAGCCAAGATGAGACACTTCAAGAGACCCAGTACTTC. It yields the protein CASSQDETLQETQYF.

The CDR3 sequence is CASSPGTGVYEQYF. CDR3 sequence (DNA): TGTGCCAGCAGCCCCGGGACAGGGGTCTACGAGCAGTACTTC. The chain uses TRBV3-1 (or the pseudogene TRBV3-2) and TRBJ2-7; 10 bases map to TRBD1. Losses at the gene ends were 4 bases for V and 3 bases for J; bases not matched to a gene: 3. The germline V gene encodes CDR1 LGHDT and CDR2 YNNKEL (reference sequence). The CDR3 is made up of 14 amino acids.

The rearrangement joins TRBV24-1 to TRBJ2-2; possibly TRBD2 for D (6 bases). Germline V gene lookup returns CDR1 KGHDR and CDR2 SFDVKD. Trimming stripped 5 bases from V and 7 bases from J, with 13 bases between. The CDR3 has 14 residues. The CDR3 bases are TGTGCCACCAGTGTTAGGAGGGACGTCGGGGAGCTGTTTTTT. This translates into CATSVRRDVGELFF.

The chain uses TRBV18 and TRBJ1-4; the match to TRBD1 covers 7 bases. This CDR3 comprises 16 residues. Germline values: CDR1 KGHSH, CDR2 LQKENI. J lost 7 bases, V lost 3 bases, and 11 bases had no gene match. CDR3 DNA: TGTGCCAGCTCACCCGTGACGCTCCGGGACAGTGAAAAACTGTTTTTT. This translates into CASSPVTLRDSEKLFF.

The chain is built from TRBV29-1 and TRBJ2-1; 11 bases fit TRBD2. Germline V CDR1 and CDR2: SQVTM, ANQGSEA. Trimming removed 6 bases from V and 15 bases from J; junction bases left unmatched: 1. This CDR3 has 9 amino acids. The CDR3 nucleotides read TGCAGCGTAGGGACTAGCGGGTTCTTC. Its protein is CSVGTSGFF.

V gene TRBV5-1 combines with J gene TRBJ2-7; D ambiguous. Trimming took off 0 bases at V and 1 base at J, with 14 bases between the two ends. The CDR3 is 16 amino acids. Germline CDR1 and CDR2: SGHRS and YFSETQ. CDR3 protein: CASSLAVTMFSYEQYF. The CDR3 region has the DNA TGCGCCAGCAGCTTGGCAGTCACTATGTTTTCCTACGAGCAGTACTTC.

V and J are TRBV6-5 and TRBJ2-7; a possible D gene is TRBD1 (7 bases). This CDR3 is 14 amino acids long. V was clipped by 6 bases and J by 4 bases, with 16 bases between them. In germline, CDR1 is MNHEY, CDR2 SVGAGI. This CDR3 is CASRGGQGEYEQYF. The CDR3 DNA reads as TGTGCCAGCAGAGGAGGGCAGGGGGAATACGAGCAGTACTTC.

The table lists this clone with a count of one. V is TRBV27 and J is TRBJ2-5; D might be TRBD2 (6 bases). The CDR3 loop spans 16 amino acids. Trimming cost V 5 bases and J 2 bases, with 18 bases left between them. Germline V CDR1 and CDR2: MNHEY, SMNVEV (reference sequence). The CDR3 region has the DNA TGTGCCAGCAGTGCACGACGACCCGGGACTCAAGAGACCCAGTACTTC. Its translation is CASSARRPGTQETQYF.

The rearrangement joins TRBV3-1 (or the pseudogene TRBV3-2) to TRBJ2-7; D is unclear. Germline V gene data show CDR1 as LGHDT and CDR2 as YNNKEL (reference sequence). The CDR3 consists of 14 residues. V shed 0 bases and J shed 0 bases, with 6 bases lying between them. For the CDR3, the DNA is TGTGCCAGCAGCCAAGATAGAGCCTCCTACGAGCAGTACTTC. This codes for CASSQDRASYEQYF.

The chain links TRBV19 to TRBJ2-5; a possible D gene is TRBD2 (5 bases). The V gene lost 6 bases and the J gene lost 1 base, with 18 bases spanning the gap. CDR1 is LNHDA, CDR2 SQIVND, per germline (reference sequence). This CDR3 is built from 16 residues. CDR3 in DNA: TGTGCCAGTAGCCCCCTTCGGGGAGTAGGCCAAGAGACCCAGTACTTC. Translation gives CASSPLRGVGQETQYF.

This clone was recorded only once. The CDR3 region is CASRFLQGSGNTIYF. The CDR3 bases are TGTGCCAGCAGATTTCTACAGGGCTCTGGAAACACCATATATTTT. The chain employs TRBV6-5 and TRBJ1-3; a possible D gene is TRBD1 (6 bases). The V and J ends lost 6 bases and 0 bases respectively, with 12 bases between them. Germline loops: CDR1 MNHEY, CDR2 SVGAGI. The CDR3 has 15 residues.

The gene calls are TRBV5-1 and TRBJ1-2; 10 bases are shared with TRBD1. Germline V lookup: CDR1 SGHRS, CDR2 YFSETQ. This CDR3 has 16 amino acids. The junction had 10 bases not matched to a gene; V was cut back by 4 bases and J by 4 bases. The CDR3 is CASSGSTWTGGYGYTF. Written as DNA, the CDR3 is TGCGCCAGCAGCGGCAGTACCTGGACAGGGGGCTATGGCTACACCTTC.

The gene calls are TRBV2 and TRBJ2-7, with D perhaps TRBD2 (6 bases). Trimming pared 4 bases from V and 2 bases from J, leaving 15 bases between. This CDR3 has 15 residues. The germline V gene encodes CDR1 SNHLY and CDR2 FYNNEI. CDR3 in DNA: TGTGCCAGCAGTGTTCAGGCGGGAACCACCTACGAGCAGTACTTC. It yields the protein CASSVQAGTTYEQYF.

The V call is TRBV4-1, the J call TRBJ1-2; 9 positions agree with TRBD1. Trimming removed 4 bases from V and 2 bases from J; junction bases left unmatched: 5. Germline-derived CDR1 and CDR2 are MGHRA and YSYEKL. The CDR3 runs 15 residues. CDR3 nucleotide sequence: TGCGCCAGCAGCCTTGGACAGGGGCCAAACTATGGCTACACCTTC. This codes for CASSLGQGPNYGYTF.

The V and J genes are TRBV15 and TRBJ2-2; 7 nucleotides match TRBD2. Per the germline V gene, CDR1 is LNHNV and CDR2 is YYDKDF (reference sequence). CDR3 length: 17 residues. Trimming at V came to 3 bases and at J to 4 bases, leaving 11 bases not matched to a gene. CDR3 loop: CATSRPGGGGVTGELFF. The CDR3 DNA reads TGTGCCACCAGCAGGCCGGGAGGCGGCGGGGTCACCGGGGAGCTGTTTTTT.

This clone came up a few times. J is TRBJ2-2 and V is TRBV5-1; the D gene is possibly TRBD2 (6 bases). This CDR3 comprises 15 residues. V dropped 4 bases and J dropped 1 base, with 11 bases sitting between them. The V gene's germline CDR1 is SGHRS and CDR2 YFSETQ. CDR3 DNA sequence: TGCGCCAGCAGCGGCGGGGCAGAGAACACCGGGGAGCTGTTTTTT. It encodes CASSGGAENTGELFF.

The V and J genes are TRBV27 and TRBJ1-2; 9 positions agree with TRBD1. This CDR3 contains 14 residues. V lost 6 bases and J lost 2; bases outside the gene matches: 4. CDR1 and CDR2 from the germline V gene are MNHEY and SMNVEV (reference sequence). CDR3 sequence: CASRNTGGNYGYTF. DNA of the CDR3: TGTGCCAGCAGGAATACAGGGGGCAACTATGGCTACACCTTC.

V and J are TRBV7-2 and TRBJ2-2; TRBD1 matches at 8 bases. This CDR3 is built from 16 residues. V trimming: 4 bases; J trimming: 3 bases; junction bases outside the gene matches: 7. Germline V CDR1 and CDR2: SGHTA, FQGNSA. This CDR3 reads CASSSDRAQDTGELFF. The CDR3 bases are TGTGCCAGCAGCTCGGACAGGGCGCAGGACACCGGGGAGCTGTTTTTT.

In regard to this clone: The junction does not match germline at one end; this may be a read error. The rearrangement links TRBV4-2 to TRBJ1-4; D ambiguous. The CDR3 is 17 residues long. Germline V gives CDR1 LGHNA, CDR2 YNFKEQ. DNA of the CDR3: TGTGCCAGCAGCGAAGACGTGAGGATCGCAACTAATGAAAAACTGTTTTTT. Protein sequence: CASSEDVRIATNEKLFF.

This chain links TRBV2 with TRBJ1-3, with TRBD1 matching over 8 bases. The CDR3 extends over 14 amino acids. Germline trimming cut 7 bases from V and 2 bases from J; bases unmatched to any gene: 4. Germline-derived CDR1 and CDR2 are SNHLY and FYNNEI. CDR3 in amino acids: CASKDRVPGNTIYF. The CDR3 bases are TGTGCCAGCAAGGACAGGGTCCCTGGAAACACCATATATTTT.

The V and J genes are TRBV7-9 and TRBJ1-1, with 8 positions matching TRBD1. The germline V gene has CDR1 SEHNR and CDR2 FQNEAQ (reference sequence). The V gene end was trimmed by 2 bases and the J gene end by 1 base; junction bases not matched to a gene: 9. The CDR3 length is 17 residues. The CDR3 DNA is TGTGCCAGCAGCTTATCGTTACAGGGGGGACGGAACACTGAAGCTTTCTTT. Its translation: CASSLSLQGGRNTEAFF.

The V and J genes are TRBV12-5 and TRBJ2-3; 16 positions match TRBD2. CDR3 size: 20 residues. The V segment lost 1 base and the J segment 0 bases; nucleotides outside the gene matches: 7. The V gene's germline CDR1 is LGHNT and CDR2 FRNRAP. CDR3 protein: CASGLATRGLAGGSTDTQYF. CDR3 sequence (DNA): TGTGCTAGTGGTTTGGCTACAAGGGGACTAGCGGGAGGGAGCACAGATACGCAGTATTTT. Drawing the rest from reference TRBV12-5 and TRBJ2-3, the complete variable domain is DARVTQTPRHKVTEMGQEVTMRCQPILGHNTVFWYRQTMMQGLELLAYFRNRAPLDDSGMPKDRFSAEMPDATLATLKIQPSEPRDSAVYFCASGLATRGLAGGSTDTQYFGPGTRLTVL.

CDR3 in DNA: TGTGCCACCAGCAGATCATGGGGACTTTCTTCGGCAGATACGCAGTATTTT. This gives the protein CATSRSWGLSSADTQYF. The genes are TRBV15 and TRBJ2-3, with D tentatively TRBD2 (6 bases). The CDR3 contains 17 residues. In germline, CDR1 is LNHNV, CDR2 YYDKDF (reference sequence). Deletions cut 2 bases from V and 4 bases from J, with 19 bases between.

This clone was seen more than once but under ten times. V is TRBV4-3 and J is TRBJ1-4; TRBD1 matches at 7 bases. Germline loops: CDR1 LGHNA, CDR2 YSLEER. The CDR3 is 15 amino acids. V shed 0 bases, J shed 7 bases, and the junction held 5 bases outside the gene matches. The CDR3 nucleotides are TGCGCCAGCAGCCAAGATAAGGGGGCAAGTGAAAAACTGTTTTTT. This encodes CASSQDKGASEKLFF.

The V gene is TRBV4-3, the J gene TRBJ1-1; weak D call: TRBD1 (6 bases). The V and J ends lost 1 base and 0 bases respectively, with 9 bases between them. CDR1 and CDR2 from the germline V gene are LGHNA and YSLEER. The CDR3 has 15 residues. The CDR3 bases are TGCGCCAGCAGCCAAGGGGGGGGCATGAACACTGAAGCTTTCTTT. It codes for CASSQGGGMNTEAFF.

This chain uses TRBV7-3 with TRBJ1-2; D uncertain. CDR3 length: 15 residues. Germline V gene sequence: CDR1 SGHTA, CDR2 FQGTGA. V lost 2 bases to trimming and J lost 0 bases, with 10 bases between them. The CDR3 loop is CASSLYPDPNYGYTF. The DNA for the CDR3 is TGTGCCAGCAGCTTATATCCAGATCCTAACTATGGCTACACCTTC.

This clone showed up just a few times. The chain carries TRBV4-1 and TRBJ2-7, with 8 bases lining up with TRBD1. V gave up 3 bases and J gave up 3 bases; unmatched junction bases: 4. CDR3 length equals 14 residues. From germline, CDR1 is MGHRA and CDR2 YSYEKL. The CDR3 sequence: CASSQTDRVYEQYF. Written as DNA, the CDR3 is TGCGCCAGCAGCCAGACGGACAGGGTCTACGAGCAGTACTTC.